These 5 T cell receptor beta chains share one sample of origin, sequenced in a study of blood T cell repertoires in COVID-19. Profiling relied on immunoSEQ multiplex PCR, and the TCRdb table lists in-frame clones only, not all of them. Here the sample spans some 200,000 clones, just over 85% being singletons. Sequencing was performed on peripheral blood. These receptors came from an elderly man with acute or convalescent COVID-19.

The chain is built from TRBV6-2 or TRBV6-3 and TRBJ1-1; 7 positions match TRBD1. The CDR3 has 17 residues. The V gene's germline CDR1 is MNHEY and CDR2 SVGEGT. The V segment lost 1 base and the J segment 1 base; nucleotides outside the gene matches: 9. The CDR3 sequence is CASSYLRTGGGNTEAFF. In DNA form, the CDR3 reads TGTGCCAGCAGTTACTTGAGGACAGGAGGTGGGAACACTGAAGCTTTCTTT.

The rearrangement uses TRBV7-9 and TRBJ2-5, with D maybe TRBD2 (6 bases). CDR3 size: 15 residues. Looked up from germline, CDR1 is SEHNR and CDR2 is FQNEAQ (reference sequence). Trimming pared 5 bases from V and 1 base from J, leaving 14 bases between. CDR3: CASSPKTRLQETQYF. The CDR3, as DNA: TGTGCCAGCAGCCCTAAGACTAGGCTCCAAGAGACCCAGTACTTC.

The chain links TRBV15 to TRBJ1-4; a possible D gene is TRBD1 (6 bases). The CDR3 is 16 residues long. V shed 4 bases and J shed 0 bases, with 12 bases lying between them. The V gene's germline CDR1 is LNHNV and CDR2 YYDKDF (reference sequence). The CDR3 here is CATSKTRGSTNEKLFF. CDR3 DNA: TGTGCCACCAGCAAAACCAGGGGATCAACTAATGAAAAACTGTTTTTT. Combining the CDR3 with reference TRBV15 and TRBJ1-4 gives the whole variable domain DAMVIQNPRYQVTQFGKPVTLSCSQTLNHNVMYWYQQKSSQAPKLLFHYYDKDFNNEADTPDNFQSRRPNTSFCFLDIRSPGLGDTAMYLCATSKTRGSTNEKLFFGSGTQLSVL.

The table lists this clone with a count of one. The chain is built from TRBV19 and TRBJ1-5, with D possibly TRBD1 on 6 matching bases. Germline V gene sequence: CDR1 LNHDA, CDR2 SQIVND (reference sequence). The V end lost 4 bases, the J end lost 2 bases, and 9 bases lay between the germline ends. The CDR3 contains 14 residues. Written as DNA, the CDR3 is TGTGCCAGTAGTAGCAACAGGGGCAATCAGCCCCAGCATTTT. It is translated as CASSSNRGNQPQHF.

The V gene is TRBV7-9, the J gene TRBJ2-5; perhaps TRBD1 as D (6 bases). The V end was cut by 5 bases, the J end by 5 bases, with 12 bases between. CDR1 is SEHNR, CDR2 FQNEAQ, per germline (reference sequence). This CDR3 has 13 residues. The CDR3, as DNA: TGTGCCAGCAGCGTCACAGGGCGGGAGACCCAGTACTTC. Protein: CASSVTGRETQYF.